The 4 T cell receptor beta chains below were found in one sample sequenced in a study of beta chain features in type 1 diabetes. Expressed TCRB transcripts were sequenced, since all the RNA that had been isolated was reverse transcribed. Sequencing used immunoSEQ multiplex PCR; TCRdb keeps in-frame clones, though not all of them. The table shows under 850,000 clones, with about an eighth occurring only once. Study results and caveats: In every one of the four CD4+ subsets, TCRB CDR3s were moderately but significantly shorter in Type 1 diabetes patients.

The antigens these receptors bind are not known. The specimen sequenced was naive CD4+ T cells from blood. The receptors stem from a man between 18 and 29 years old with type 1 diabetes.

This clone occurred a few times. The V gene is TRBV2, the J gene TRBJ2-7; weak D call: TRBD1 (5 bases). From germline, CDR1 is SNHLY and CDR2 FYNNEI. This CDR3 is 14 amino acids long. V shed 3 bases and J shed 2 bases, with 11 bases lying between them. Here the CDR3 reads CASSEQGGPYEQYF. DNA for the CDR3: TGTGCCAGCAGTGAGCAGGGTGGACCCTACGAGCAGTACTTC.

This clone was seen only a few times. This chain joins TRBV27 and TRBJ2-7; D assignment may be TRBD1 or TRBD2 (5 bases each). The V gene lost 5 bases and the J gene lost 11 bases, with 16 bases spanning the gap. The germline V gene has CDR1 MNHEY and CDR2 SMNVEV (reference sequence). The CDR3 totals 12 residues. The CDR3 here is CASSRTPGRKYF. DNA for the CDR3: TGTGCCAGCAGTAGGACACCGGGAAGAAAGTACTTC.

This clone was observed a handful of times. The rearrangement links TRBV11-2 to TRBJ2-7, with no clear D. V shed 5 bases and J shed 6 bases, with 23 bases lying between them. This CDR3 is 16 amino acids long. Germline V CDR1 and CDR2: SGHAT, FQNNGV. DNA of the CDR3: TGTGCCAGCAGCATTGATCGGGCAGCGATCTCTCTCGAGCAGTACTTC. This gives the protein CASSIDRAAISLEQYF. Complete variable domain (other parts from reference TRBV11-2 and TRBJ2-7): EAGVAQSPRYKIIEKRQSVAFWCNPISGHATLYWYQQILGQGPKLLIQFQNNGVVDDSQLPKDRFSAERLKGVDSTLKIQPAKLEDSAVYLCASSIDRAAISLEQYFGPGTRLTVT.

A few counts support this clone. The chain joins TRBV28 to TRBJ2-2; D not resolved. Trimming cost V 4 bases and J 1 base, with 4 bases left between them. This CDR3 has 13 residues. The germline V gene has CDR1 MDHEN and CDR2 SYDVKM. The CDR3, as DNA: TGTGCCAGCAGTTCAGGGAACACCGGGGAGCTGTTTTTT. It yields the protein CASSSGNTGELFF.